Included here is one T cell receptor (beta chain) sequence, with context. The data are from a study of blood T cell repertoires in COVID-19. Looking at the study overall: Sample material is recorded as cDNA or gDNA derived from T cells, B-cell-depleted T cells, or PBMCs.

Germline V gene data show CDR1 as MDHEN and CDR2 as SYDVKM. The CDR3 covers 16 residues. J lost 2 bases, V lost 3 bases, and 6 bases had no gene match. Data came from immunoSEQ multiplex PCR; TCRdb stores just in-frame clones and leaves some out. This sample yields about 140,000 clones, of which around 82% are seen a single time; 3% to 5% belongs to the top ten. This chain links TRBV28 with TRBJ1-5; 8 bases are a match to TRBD1. This sequence was found in an older woman with acute or convalescent COVID-19. Sequencing was performed on peripheral blood. The CDR3 sequence is CASSFVRGRGNQPQHF. As DNA, the CDR3 is TGTGCCAGCAGTTTTGTCAGGGGGCGCGGCAATCAGCCCCAGCATTTT.